This is a list of T cell receptor beta chains from one sample in a study of PD-1 blockade in mismatch repair-deficient tumors. The data were produced by immunoSEQ multiplex PCR, yet TCRdb's version contains in-frame clones alone and is incomplete. The table shows 35,000 to 40,000 clones, with roughly 83% occurring only once. Here the sequenced sample was peripheral blood, taken 4 weeks after starting pembrolizumab. All receptors come from an adult with mismatch repair-deficient cancer. The CDR3 runs from the conserved cysteine through the conserved F or W. The D gene is left open where the match is weak. Clone size is given for some rows only: seen once, a few or many times, or a class if the clone is expanded.

NA	TRBV21-1	NA	TRBJ2-5	CASSKPRSQETQYF	TGTGCCAGCAGCAAACCCAGGTCCCAAGAGACCCAGTACTTC
TRBD1	TRBV27	NA	TRBJ1-5	CASSPRTGGNQPQHF	TGTGCCAGCAGTCCTCGGACAGGGGGCAATCAGCCCCAGCATTTT
NA	TRBV10-3	few	TRBJ2-2	CAITRQVPGELFF	TGTGCCATCACCCGACAAGTGCCCGGGGAGCTGTTTTTT
NA	TRBV28	NA	TRBJ1-3	CASSFFQGLRNGNTIYF	TGTGCCAGCAGTTTTTTTCAGGGTCTTAGAAATGGAAACACCATATATTTT
NA	TRBV19	NA	TRBJ2-7	CASSIYGSSYEQYF	TGTGCCAGTAGTATATACGGGAGCTCCTACGAGCAGTACTTC
NA	TRBV6-6	NA	TRBJ2-1	CASMLDSNNEQFF	TGTGCCAGCATGCTGGACAGCAACAATGAGCAGTTCTTC
NA	TRBV18	NA	TRBJ2-2	CASSPPDSEIGGELFF	TGTGCCAGCTCACCACCGGACAGTGAAATAGGCGGGGAGCTGTTTTTT
NA	TRBV5-1	once	TRBJ2-7	CASSLNHVGEQYF	TGCGCCAGCAGCTTGAACCATGTGGGCGAGCAGTACTTC
NA	TRBV9	few	TRBJ1-1	CASSGPGFLDTEAFF	TGTGCCAGCAGCGGTCCAGGGTTCTTGGACACTGAAGCTTTCTTT
TRBD2	TRBV14	NA	TRBJ2-5	CASDQHLGGLAGKGRLSETQYF	TGTGCCAGCGATCAACACCTCGGCGGACTAGCGGGAAAGGGGAGACTCTCAGAGACCCAGTACTTC
TRBD2	TRBV27	NA	TRBJ2-1	CATLKAGSSYNEQFF	TGTGCCACCCTTAAAGCGGGGAGCTCCTACAATGAGCAGTTCTTC
NA	TRBV7-9	NA	TRBJ2-7	CASSLAFGQGPYEQYF	TGTGCCAGCAGCTTAGCTTTTGGTCAGGGACCCTACGAGCAGTACTTC
NA	TRBV4-3	NA	TRBJ2-6	CASSQDSSSGANVLTF	TGCGCCAGCAGCCAGGACAGCTCCTCTGGGGCCAACGTCCTGACTTTC
NA	TRBV5-6	once	TRBJ1-2	CASSLRTALYGYTF	TGTGCCAGCAGCTTACGGACAGCTCTCTATGGCTACACCTTC
TRBD1	TRBV6-6	NA	TRBJ2-7	CASSQGASYEQYF	TGTGCCAGCTCTCAGGGGGCTTCCTACGAGCAGTACTTC
TRBD1	TRBV13	NA	TRBJ2-5	CASSLNPGGFGETQYF	TGTGCCAGCAGCTTAAATCCAGGGGGCTTCGGAGAGACCCAGTACTTC
TRBD2	TRBV4-3	NA	TRBJ2-1	CASSQIAGAYNEQFF	TGCGCCAGCAGCCAAATAGCGGGAGCCTACAATGAGCAGTTCTTC
NA	TRBV10-3	NA	TRBJ2-3	CAISERAGDTDTQYF	TGTGCCATCAGTGAGCGGGCAGGGGACACAGATACGCAGTATTTT
NA	TRBV7-8	NA	TRBJ1-5	CASSSLDGSNQPQHF	TGTGCCAGCAGCTCCTTGGACGGTAGCAATCAGCCCCAGCATTTT
TRBD1	TRBV5-1	medium-sized	TRBJ2-1	CASSLGTGNYNEQFF	TGCGCCAGCAGCTTGGGGACAGGGAACTACAATGAGCAGTTCTTC
TRBD1	TRBV7-9	few	TRBJ1-2	CASAPDRGYEDGYTF	TGTGCCAGCGCGCCCGACAGGGGCTACGAGGATGGCTACACCTTC
NA	TRBV4-2	NA	TRBJ1-2	CASSQGGGYGYTF	TGTGCCAGCAGCCAGGGGGGGGGCTATGGCTACACCTTC
TRBD1	TRBV10-3	few	TRBJ1-1	CAISEGQGARSEAFF	TGTGCCATCAGTGAGGGACAGGGGGCGCGTTCCGAAGCTTTCTTT
TRBD1	TRBV5-4	NA	TRBJ2-7	CASSLGLQGGEQYF	TGTGCCAGCAGCTTGGGCCTACAGGGGGGCGAGCAGTACTTC
TRBD2	TRBV6-5	NA	TRBJ2-1	CASSSPSGRNEQFF	TGTGCCAGCAGTTCTCCTAGCGGGAGGAATGAGCAGTTCTTC
TRBD1	TRBV11-1	NA	TRBJ2-3	CASSRRGTAITRDTQYF	TGTGCCAGCAGCCGGCGAGGGACAGCGATAACCAGAGATACGCAGTATTTT
TRBD1	TRBV28	many	TRBJ2-7	CASSSHLQGEYEQYF	TGTGCCAGCAGTTCCCACCTACAGGGGGAATACGAGCAGTACTTC
NA	TRBV11-3	NA	TRBJ1-3	CASSLGGSGNTIYF	TGTGCCAGCAGCTTAGGAGGCTCTGGAAACACCATATATTTT
TRBD2	TRBV6-5	NA	TRBJ2-1	CASSYSGTSGNEQFF	TGTGCCAGCAGTTACTCTGGGACTAGCGGGAATGAGCAGTTCTTC
NA	TRBV27	NA	TRBJ2-1	CASSLSLLSDEQFF	TGTGCCAGCAGTTTATCCCTCCTAAGCGACGAGCAGTTCTTC
TRBD2	TRBV27	once	TRBJ2-5	CASSNTRTSGRVETQYF	TGTGCCAGCAGTAACACTCGGACTAGCGGGAGGGTGGAGACCCAGTACTTC
NA	TRBV28	NA	TRBJ1-5	CASSPLGHLWGYQPQHF	TGTGCCAGCAGCCCACTCGGACACCTTTGGGGTTATCAGCCCCAGCATTTT
NA	TRBV5-6	NA	TRBJ2-1	CASSPAGVYNEQFF	TGTGCCAGCAGCCCCGCAGGAGTGTACAATGAGCAGTTCTTC
TRBD1	TRBV27	NA	TRBJ2-7	CASSLLGQGFSYEQYF	TGTGCCAGCAGTTTGCTGGGACAGGGCTTTTCCTACGAGCAGTACTTC
NA	TRBV4-3	NA	TRBJ2-3	CASSQDVFYTQYF	TGCGCCAGCAGCCAAGATGTCTTCTATACGCAGTATTTT
NA	TRBV19	NA	TRBJ1-4	CASSVYLGNEKLFF	TGTGCCAGTAGTGTGTATTTGGGAAATGAAAAACTGTTTTTT
NA	TRBV5-1	NA	TRBJ1-2	CASSLNSGAYGYTF	TGCGCCAGCAGCTTGAATTCAGGGGCCTATGGCTACACCTTC
NA	TRBV5-4	NA	TRBJ2-7	CASSTDSLYEQYF	TGTGCCAGCAGCACAGACAGTCTCTACGAGCAGTACTTC
TRBD2	TRBV6-5	NA	TRBJ2-7	CASSHPTSGVYEQYF	TGTGCCAGCAGTCACCCGACTAGCGGGGTATACGAGCAGTACTTC
NA	TRBV29-1	few	TRBJ1-2	CSVVANYGYTF	TGCAGCGTTGTAGCTAACTATGGCTACACCTTC
NA	TRBV4-1	NA	TRBJ2-1	CASSPQTGPGRWYNEQFF	TGCGCCAGCAGCCCTCAAACGGGGCCCGGACGGTGGTACAATGAGCAGTTCTTC
TRBD1	TRBV6-6	NA	TRBJ1-2	CASSYGTGYYGYTF	TGTGCCAGCAGTTACGGGACAGGGTACTATGGCTACACCTTC
NA	TRBV5-4	NA	TRBJ2-7	CASSSSPTYEQYF	TGTGCCAGCAGCAGTAGTCCCACCTACGAGCAGTACTTC
TRBD1	TRBV6-4	few	TRBJ2-3	CASSGTGDTDTQYF	TGTGCCAGCAGTGGGACAGGGGACACAGATACGCAGTATTTT
TRBD2	TRBV19	NA	TRBJ2-1	CASSISLAGLSYNEQFF	TGTGCCAGTAGTATAAGCCTAGCGGGATTGTCCTACAATGAGCAGTTCTTC
TRBD1	TRBV30	NA	TRBJ1-1	CAWKTGQNTEAFF	TGTGCCTGGAAGACAGGGCAGAACACTGAAGCTTTCTTT
NA	TRBV5-4	once	TRBJ2-1	CASSAESFGFFNEQFF	TGTGCCAGCAGCGCGGAGTCGTTCGGATTTTTTAATGAGCAGTTCTTC
TRBD1	TRBV5-8	NA	TRBJ2-5	CASSLSRGLTGGETQYF	TGTGCCAGCAGCTTGAGCCGAGGGCTCACAGGGGGAGAGACCCAGTACTTC
TRBD2	TRBV7-9	NA	TRBJ2-1	CASSSTSVRSNEQFF	TGTGCCAGCAGCTCTACTAGCGTCCGGAGCAATGAGCAGTTCTTC
NA	TRBV7-2	NA	TRBJ2-5	CASSSPLGAETQYF	TGTGCCAGCAGTTCTCCTCTGGGTGCGGAGACCCAGTACTTC
NA	TRBV7-2	NA	TRBJ1-1	CASSLYTGYTEAFF	TGTGCCAGCAGCTTATACACAGGGTACACTGAAGCTTTCTTT
NA	TRBV4-3	NA	TRBJ2-3	CASSQVGGTDTQYF	TGCGCCAGCAGCCAAGTAGGGGGCACAGATACGCAGTATTTT